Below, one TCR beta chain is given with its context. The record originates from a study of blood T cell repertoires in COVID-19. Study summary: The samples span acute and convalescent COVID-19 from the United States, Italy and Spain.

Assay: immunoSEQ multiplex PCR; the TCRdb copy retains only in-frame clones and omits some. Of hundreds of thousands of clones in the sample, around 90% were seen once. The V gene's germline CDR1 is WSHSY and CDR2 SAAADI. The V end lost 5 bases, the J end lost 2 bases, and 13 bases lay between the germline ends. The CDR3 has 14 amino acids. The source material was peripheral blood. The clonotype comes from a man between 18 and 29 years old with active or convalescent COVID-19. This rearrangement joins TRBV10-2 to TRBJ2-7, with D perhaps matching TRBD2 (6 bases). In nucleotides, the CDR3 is TGCGCCAGCAGTATCGGGACTGAGGCCTACGAGCAGTACTTC. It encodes CASSIGTEAYEQYF.